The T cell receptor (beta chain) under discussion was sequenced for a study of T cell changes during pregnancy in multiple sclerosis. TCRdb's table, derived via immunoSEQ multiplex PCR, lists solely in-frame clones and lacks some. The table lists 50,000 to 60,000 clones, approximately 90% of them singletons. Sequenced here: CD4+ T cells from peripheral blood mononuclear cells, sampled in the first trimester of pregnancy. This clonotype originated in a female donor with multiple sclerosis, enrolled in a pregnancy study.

In DNA form, the CDR3 reads TGTGCCAGCAGCGTAGCTGGGACAGGGGACTACACCATATATTTT. It is translated as CASSVAGTGDYTIYF. The chain employs TRBV9 and TRBJ1-3; 10 positions agree with TRBD1. Trimming cost V 0 bases and J 8 bases; bases outside gene matches: 5. CDR3 length: 15 amino acids. The V gene's germline CDR1 is SGDLS and CDR2 YYNGEE.